This is a list of T cell receptor beta chains from one sample in a study of regulatory T cells in long-lasting Graves disease. Via MiXCR, TCRdb re-called the multiplex PCR reads, giving one row per CDR3 protein. The sample includes some 330,000 distinct CDR3 sequences, 10% to 15% of them seen just once. These data were also filed under a second study, of T cells in Graves' hyperthyroidism and ophthalmopathy.

Sequencing was performed on peripheral blood mononuclear cells (PBMCs), taken at new diagnosis, from a patient treated with antithyroid drugs. These receptors were obtained from a woman aged 18-29 years with Graves disease. Both conserved end residues are part of each CDR3. The order of the fields is D gene, clone size, V gene, J gene, CDR3 DNA, CDR3 protein. D genes are given only for firm matches. The size field is filled for only some rows; it gives once, few, many or a size class.

D gene: TRBD2
clone size: few
V gene: TRBV19
J gene: TRBJ2-2
CDR3 DNA: TGTGCCAGTAGTACCCGACTAGCGGGGGCGAACACCGGGGAGCTGTTTTTT
CDR3 protein: CASSTRLAGANTGELFF

D gene: TRBD2
clone size: many
V gene: TRBV7-6
J gene: TRBJ2-7
CDR3 DNA: TGTGCCAGCAGCGACACTTCGGGGACTAGGGGCGAGCAGTACTTC
CDR3 protein: CASSDTSGTRGEQYF

D gene: -
clone size: many
V gene: TRBV11-1
J gene: TRBJ2-7
CDR3 DNA: TGTGCCAGCAGCTTAAGTGGGGGCGAGCAGTACTTC
CDR3 protein: CASSLSGGEQYF

D gene: -
clone size: many
V gene: TRBV28
J gene: TRBJ2-1
CDR3 DNA: TGTGCCAGCAGGCCCTTGGGGGGAGTTAACAATGAGCAGTTCTTC
CDR3 protein: CASRPLGGVNNEQFF

D gene: -
clone size: many
V gene: TRBV7-9
J gene: TRBJ2-7
CDR3 DNA: TGTGCCAGCAGCTTATTGACGGGGCCACCCCACGAGCAGTACTTC
CDR3 protein: CASSLLTGPPHEQYF

D gene: -
clone size: many
V gene: TRBV7-8
J gene: TRBJ2-7
CDR3 DNA: TGTGCCAGCACCCCCGCCGGAGTGAGCTACGAGCAGTACTTC
CDR3 protein: CASTPAGVSYEQYF

D gene: TRBD2
clone size: -
V gene: TRBV27
J gene: TRBJ2-3
CDR3 DNA: TGTGCCAGCAGTGTACTAGCGACGCGCACAGATACGCAGTATTTT
CDR3 protein: CASSVLATRTDTQYF

D gene: -
clone size: many
V gene: TRBV6-2/TRBV6-3
J gene: TRBJ2-5
CDR3 DNA: TGTGCCAGCAGTCGTGCCCCGCAAGAGACCCAGTACTTC
CDR3 protein: CASSRAPQETQYF

D gene: -
clone size: many
V gene: TRBV28
J gene: TRBJ1-2
CDR3 DNA: TGTGCCAGCAGTACCCCGGGGGAGATATACTATGGCTACACCTTC
CDR3 protein: CASSTPGEIYYGYTF

D gene: -
clone size: many
V gene: TRBV3-1
J gene: TRBJ2-3
CDR3 DNA: TGTGCCAGCAGCCCCAGCTGGGGAGGAGATACGCAGTATTTT
CDR3 protein: CASSPSWGGDTQYF

D gene: TRBD1
clone size: few
V gene: TRBV13
J gene: TRBJ2-3
CDR3 DNA: TGTGCCAGCAGCTTCCGCCGGGACAGGGGGACAGATACGCAGTATTTT
CDR3 protein: CASSFRRDRGTDTQYF

D gene: TRBD2
clone size: many
V gene: TRBV6-2/TRBV6-3
J gene: TRBJ2-1
CDR3 DNA: TGTGCCAGCATTGGCGGGAGGGCCGGATTCTCCTACAATGAGCAGTTCTTC
CDR3 protein: CASIGGRAGFSYNEQFF

D gene: -
clone size: few
V gene: TRBV18
J gene: TRBJ2-1
CDR3 DNA: TGTGCCAGCTCACCTTGGGCCCTGAGCTCCTACAATGAGCAGTTCTTC
CDR3 protein: CASSPWALSSYNEQFF

D gene: -
clone size: many
V gene: TRBV6-5
J gene: TRBJ1-1
CDR3 DNA: TGTGCCAGCAGTTACACCCCTTTCGGGGGGAAGAGCACTGAAGCTTTCTTT
CDR3 protein: CASSYTPFGGKSTEAFF

D gene: -
clone size: many
V gene: TRBV20-1
J gene: TRBJ1-3
CDR3 DNA: TGCAGTGCTAGGAAGTTCACAGGGCGCTCTGGAAACACCATATATTTT
CDR3 protein: CSARKFTGRSGNTIYF

D gene: -
clone size: many
V gene: TRBV20-1
J gene: TRBJ1-5
CDR3 DNA: TGCAGTGCTGTCCCGGGGCCCTCTGATCAGCCCCAGCATTTT
CDR3 protein: CSAVPGPSDQPQHF